The clone carrying this T cell receptor beta chain came up a few times. Antigen specificity is unknown. The data stem from a study of T cells in Graves' hyperthyroidism and ophthalmopathy. Study-level results: Most thyroid-expanded clonotypes above 0.001 were also found in blood.

Graves' hyperthyroidism was deemed stable given no ophthalmopathy progression within 18 months. Amplified regions were TCR beta CDR3 sequences from RNA transcripts. A first-round RT-PCR of the TCR CDR3 used the HTBI primer set. TCRdb redid the calling of the multiplex PCR reads with MiXCR, one entry per CDR3 protein. This sample carries hundreds of thousands of distinct CDR3 sequences, 12% to 15% of them seen once, and the ten largest clones take around 9.6%. Germline V CDR1 and CDR2: MDHEN, SYDVKM. Trimming pared 7 bases from V and 6 bases from J, leaving 27 bases between. This CDR3 has 17 residues. The sequenced material came from blood. The V call is TRBV28, the J call TRBJ1-2, with D perhaps matching TRBD1 (5 bases). The sequence was obtained from a young woman with Graves' hyperthyroidism. CDR3 coding DNA: TGTGCCAGCACTCCGGCGCTTTTCGGGGGGGGACCCCATGGCTACACCTTC. It is translated as CASTPALFGGGPHGYTF.